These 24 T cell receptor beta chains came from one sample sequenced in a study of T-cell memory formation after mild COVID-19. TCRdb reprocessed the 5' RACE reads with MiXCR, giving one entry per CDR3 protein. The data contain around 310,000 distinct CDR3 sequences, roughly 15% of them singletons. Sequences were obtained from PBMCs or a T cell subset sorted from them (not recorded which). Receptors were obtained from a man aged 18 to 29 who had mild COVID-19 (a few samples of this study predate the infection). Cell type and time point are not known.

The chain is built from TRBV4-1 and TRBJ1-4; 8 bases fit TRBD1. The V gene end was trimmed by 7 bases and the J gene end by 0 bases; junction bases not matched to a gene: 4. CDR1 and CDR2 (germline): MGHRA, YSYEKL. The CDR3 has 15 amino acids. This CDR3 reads CASMTGDATNEKLFF. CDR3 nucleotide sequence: TGCGCCAGCATGACAGGGGACGCAACTAATGAAAAACTGTTTTTT.

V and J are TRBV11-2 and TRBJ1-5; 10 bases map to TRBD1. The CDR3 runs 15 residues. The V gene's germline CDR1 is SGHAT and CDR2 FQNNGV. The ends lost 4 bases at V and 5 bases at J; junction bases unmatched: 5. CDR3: CASSSGQGDDQPQHF. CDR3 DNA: TGTGCCAGCAGCTCCGGACAGGGGGATGATCAGCCCCAGCATTTT.

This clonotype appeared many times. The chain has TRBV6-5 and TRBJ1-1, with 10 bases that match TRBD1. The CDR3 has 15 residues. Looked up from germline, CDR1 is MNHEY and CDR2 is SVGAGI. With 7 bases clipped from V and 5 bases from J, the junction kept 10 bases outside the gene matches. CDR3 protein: CASTGGQGRLTEAFF. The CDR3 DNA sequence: TGTGCCAGCACCGGGGGACAGGGGAGGTTAACTGAAGCTTTCTTT.

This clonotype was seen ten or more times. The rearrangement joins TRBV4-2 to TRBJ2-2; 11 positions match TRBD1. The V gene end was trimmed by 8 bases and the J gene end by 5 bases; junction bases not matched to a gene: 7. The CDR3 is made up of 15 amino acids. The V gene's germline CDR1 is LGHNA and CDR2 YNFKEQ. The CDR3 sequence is CASSPGQGETGELFF. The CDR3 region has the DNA TGTGCCAGCTCGCCGGGACAGGGGGAGACCGGGGAGCTGTTTTTT.

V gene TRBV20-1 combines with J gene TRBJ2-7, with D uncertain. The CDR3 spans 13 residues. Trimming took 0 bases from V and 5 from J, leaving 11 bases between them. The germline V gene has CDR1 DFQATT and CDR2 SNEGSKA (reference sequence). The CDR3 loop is CSAREFSMDEQYF. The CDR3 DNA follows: TGCAGTGCTAGAGAGTTCTCAATGGACGAGCAGTACTTC.

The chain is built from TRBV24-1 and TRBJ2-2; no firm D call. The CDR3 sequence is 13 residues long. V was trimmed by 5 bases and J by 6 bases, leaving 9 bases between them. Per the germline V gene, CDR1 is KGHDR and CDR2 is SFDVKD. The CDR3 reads CATSGTIAGELFF. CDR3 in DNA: TGTGCCACCAGTGGTACAATCGCCGGGGAGCTGTTTTTT.

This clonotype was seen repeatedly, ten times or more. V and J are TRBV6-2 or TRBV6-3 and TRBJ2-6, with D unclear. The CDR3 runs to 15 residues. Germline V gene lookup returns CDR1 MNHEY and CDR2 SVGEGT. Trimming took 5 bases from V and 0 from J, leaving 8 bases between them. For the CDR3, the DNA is TGTGCCAGCAGTAGGAGAACCTCTGGGGCCAACGTCCTGACTTTC. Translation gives CASSRRTSGANVLTF.

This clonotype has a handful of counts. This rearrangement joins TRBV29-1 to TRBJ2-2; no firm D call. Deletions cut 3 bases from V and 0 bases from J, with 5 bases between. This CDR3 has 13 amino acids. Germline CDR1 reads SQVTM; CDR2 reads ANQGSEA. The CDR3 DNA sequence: TGCAGCGTTGACCCAACGAACACCGGGGAGCTGTTTTTT. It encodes CSVDPTNTGELFF.

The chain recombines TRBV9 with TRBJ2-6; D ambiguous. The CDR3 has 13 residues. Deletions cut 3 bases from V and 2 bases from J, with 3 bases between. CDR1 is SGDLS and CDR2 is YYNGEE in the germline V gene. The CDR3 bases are TGTGCCAGCAGCGCGGCTGGGGCCAACGTCCTGACTTTC. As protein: CASSAAGANVLTF. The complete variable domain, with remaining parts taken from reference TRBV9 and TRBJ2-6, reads DSGVTQTPKHLITATGQRVTLRCSPRSGDLSVYWYQQSLDQGLQFLIQYYNGEERAKGNILERFSAQQFPDLHSELNLSSLELGDSALYFCASSAAGANVLTFGAGSRLTVL.

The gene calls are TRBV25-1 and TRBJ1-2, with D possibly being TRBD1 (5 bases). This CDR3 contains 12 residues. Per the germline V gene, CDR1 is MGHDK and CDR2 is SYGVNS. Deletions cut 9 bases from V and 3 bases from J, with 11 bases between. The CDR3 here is CASLGDYYGYTF. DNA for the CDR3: TGTGCCAGTCTCGGGGACTACTATGGCTACACCTTC.

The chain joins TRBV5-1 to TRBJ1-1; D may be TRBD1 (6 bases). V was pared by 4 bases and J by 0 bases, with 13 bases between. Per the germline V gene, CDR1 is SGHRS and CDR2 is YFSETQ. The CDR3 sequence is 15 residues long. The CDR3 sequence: CASSTGTIMNTEAFF. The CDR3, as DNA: TGCGCCAGCAGCACCGGGACAATCATGAACACTGAAGCTTTCTTT.

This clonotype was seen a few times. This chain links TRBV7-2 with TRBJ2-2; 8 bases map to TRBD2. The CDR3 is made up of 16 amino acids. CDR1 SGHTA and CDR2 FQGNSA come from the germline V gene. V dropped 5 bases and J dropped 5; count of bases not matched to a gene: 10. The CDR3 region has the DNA TGTGCCAGCAGCACCGCCGGGACTAGTGGGACCGGGGAGCTGTTTTTT. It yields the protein CASSTAGTSGTGELFF.

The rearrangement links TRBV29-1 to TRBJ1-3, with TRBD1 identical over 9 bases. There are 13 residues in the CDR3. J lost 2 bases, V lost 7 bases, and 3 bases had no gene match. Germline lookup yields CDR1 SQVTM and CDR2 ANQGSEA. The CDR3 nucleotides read TGCAGCGCCGGGGACAGGGCTGGAAACACCATATATTTT. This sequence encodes CSAGDRAGNTIYF. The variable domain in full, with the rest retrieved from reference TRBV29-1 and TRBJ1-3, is SAVISQKPSRDICQRGTSLTIQCQVDSQVTMMFWYRQQPGQSLTLIATANQGSEATYESGFVIDKFPISRPNLTFSTLTVSNMSPEDSSIYLCSAGDRAGNTIYFGEGSWLTVV.

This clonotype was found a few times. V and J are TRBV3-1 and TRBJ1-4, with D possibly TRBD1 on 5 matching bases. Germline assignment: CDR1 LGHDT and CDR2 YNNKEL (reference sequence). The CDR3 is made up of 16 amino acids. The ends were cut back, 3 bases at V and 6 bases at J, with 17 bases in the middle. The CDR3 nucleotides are TGTGCCAGCAGCCACCCCGACGGGGCAGCGGATGAAAAACTGTTTTTT. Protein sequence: CASSHPDGAADEKLFF. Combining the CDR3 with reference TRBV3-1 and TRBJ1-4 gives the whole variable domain DTAVSQTPKYLVTQMGNDKSIKCEQNLGHDTMYWYKQDSKKFLKIMFSYNNKELIINETVPNRFSPKSPDKAHLNLHINSLELGDSAVYFCASSHPDGAADEKLFFGSGTQLSVL.

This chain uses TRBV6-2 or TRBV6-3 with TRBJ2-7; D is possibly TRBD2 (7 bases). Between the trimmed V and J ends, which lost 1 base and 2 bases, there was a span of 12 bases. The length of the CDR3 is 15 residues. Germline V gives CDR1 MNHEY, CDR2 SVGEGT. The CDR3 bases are TGTGCCAGCAGTTACTATGGGGGGGGGCCCTACGAGCAGTACTTC. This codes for CASSYYGGGPYEQYF.

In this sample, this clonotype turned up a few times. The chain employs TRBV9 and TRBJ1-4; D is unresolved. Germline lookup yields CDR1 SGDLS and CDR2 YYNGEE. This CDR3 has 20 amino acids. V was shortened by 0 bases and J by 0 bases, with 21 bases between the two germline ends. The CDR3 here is CASSVVYLGRAFATNEKLFF. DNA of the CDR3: TGTGCCAGCAGCGTAGTTTATCTGGGAAGGGCTTTCGCAACTAATGAAAAACTGTTTTTT. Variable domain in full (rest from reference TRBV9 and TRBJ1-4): DSGVTQTPKHLITATGQRVTLRCSPRSGDLSVYWYQQSLDQGLQFLIQYYNGEERAKGNILERFSAQQFPDLHSELNLSSLELGDSALYFCASSVVYLGRAFATNEKLFFGSGTQLSVL.

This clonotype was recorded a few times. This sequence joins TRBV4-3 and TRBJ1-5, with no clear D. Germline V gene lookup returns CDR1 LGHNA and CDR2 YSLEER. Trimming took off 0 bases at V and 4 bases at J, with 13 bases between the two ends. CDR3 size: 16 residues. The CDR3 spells CASSQDLRRTNQPQHF. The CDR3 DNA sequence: TGCGCCAGCAGCCAAGATCTCAGGAGGACGAATCAGCCCCAGCATTTT.

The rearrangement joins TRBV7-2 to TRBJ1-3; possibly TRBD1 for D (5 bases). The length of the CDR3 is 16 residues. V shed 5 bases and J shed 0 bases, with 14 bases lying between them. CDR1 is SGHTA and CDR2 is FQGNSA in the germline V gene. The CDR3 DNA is TGTGCCAGCAGCCCCATGGGGGTTCTCTCTGGAAACACCATATATTTT. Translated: CASSPMGVLSGNTIYF.

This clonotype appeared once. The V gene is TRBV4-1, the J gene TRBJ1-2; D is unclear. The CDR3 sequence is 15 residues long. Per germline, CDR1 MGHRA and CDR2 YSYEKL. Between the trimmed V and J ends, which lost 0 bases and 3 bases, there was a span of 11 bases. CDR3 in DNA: TGCGCCAGCAGCCAAGAAGGGTGGGGAGACTATGGCTACACCTTC. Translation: CASSQEGWGDYGYTF.

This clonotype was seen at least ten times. The CDR3 nucleotides are TGTGCCACTCTTTCGGGACTAGCGGGGGGCACCGGGGAGCTGTTTTTT. It encodes CATLSGLAGGTGELFF. The chain recombines TRBV10-3 with TRBJ2-2, with 15 positions matching TRBD2. There are 16 residues in the CDR3. V trimming: 10 bases; J trimming: 4 bases; junction bases outside the gene matches: 7. Per germline, CDR1 ENHRY and CDR2 SYGVKD.

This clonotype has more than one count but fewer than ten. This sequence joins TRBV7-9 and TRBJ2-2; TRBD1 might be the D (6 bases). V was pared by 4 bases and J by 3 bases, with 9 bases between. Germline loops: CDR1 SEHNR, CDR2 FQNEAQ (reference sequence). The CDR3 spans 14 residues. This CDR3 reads CASSSQGDTGELFF. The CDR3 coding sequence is TGTGCCAGCAGCTCACAGGGAGACACCGGGGAGCTGTTTTTT.

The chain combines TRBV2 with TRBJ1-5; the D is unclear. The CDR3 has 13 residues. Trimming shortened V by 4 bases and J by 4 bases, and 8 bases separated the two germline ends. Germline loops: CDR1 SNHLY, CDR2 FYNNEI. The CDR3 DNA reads TGTGCCAGCAGTGTAGGAGGAAATCAGCCCCAGCATTTT. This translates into CASSVGGNQPQHF.

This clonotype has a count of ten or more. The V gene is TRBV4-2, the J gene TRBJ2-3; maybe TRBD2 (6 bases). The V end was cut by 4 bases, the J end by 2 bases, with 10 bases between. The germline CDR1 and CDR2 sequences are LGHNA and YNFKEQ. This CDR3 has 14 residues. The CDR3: CASSLGGNTDTQYF. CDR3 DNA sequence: TGTGCCAGCAGCCTGGGAGGCAACACAGATACGCAGTATTTT.

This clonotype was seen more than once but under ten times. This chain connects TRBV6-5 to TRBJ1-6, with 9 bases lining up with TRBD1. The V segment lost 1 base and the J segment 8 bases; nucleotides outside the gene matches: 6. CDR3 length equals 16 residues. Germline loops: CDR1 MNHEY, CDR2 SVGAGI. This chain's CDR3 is CASSYWSGTGHSPLHF. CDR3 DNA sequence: TGTGCCAGCAGTTACTGGAGCGGGACAGGGCATTCACCCCTCCACTTT.